This TCR beta chain was sequenced in a study of cytomegalovirus exposure and HLA in healthy donors. About the research overall: A prior study identified 120 million or so unique TCR beta sequences from roughly 170 million T cells. Study-level points and caveats: A further, later analysis showed that HLA-associated TCR beta chains (compared with equally common others) were more clonally expanded. Among donors in an Asian-associated ancestry cluster, a later analysis reportedly found fewer N-insertions than the roughly 670-donor mean.

Germline values: CDR1 SGHDN, CDR2 FVKESK. The V end lost 3 bases, the J end lost 6 bases, and 18 bases lay between the germline ends. The CDR3 extends over 15 amino acids. Note on this clone: The antigen is undetermined.

PCR amplification relied on 60 Vbeta primers (plus 13 Jbeta primers). TCRdb's table, derived via immunoSEQ multiplex PCR, lists solely in-frame clones and lacks some. The sample lists about 150,000 clones, under 80% occurring once. V usage is TRBV14 and J usage is TRBJ2-7; possible D gene TRBD2, 5 bases. Sequenced sample: PBMCs. The receptor was derived from a man aged 25-45 years in good health and CMV-seronegative. In DNA, the CDR3 is TGTGCCAGCAGCCAGCGACGGGGTACTTCGGGCGAGCAGTACTTC. As protein: CASSQRRGTSGEQYF. Complete variable domain (other parts from reference TRBV14 and TRBJ2-7): EAGVTQFPSHSVIEKGQTVTLRCDPISGHDNLYWYRRVMGKEIKFLLHFVKESKQDESGMPNNRFLAERTGGTYSTLKVQPAELEDSGVYFCASSQRRGTSGEQYFGPGTRLTVT.